Below, 3 T cell receptor beta chains from the same sample are listed, as sequenced in a study of cytomegalovirus exposure and HLA in healthy donors. The PCR used 60 Vbeta and 13 Jbeta primers. Assay used: immunoSEQ multiplex PCR; TCRdb lists only in-frame clones, some missing. The table includes 250,000 to 350,000 clones, roughly 85% detected once. Sample: PBMCs. These receptors were obtained from a man aged 40-49 years in good health and CMV-seropositive.

The chain recombines TRBV6-5 with TRBJ1-2; D perhaps matches TRBD1 (5 bases). This CDR3 is built from 14 residues. Trimming removed 5 bases from V and 3 bases from J, with 13 bases in between. CDR1 is MNHEY and CDR2 is SVGAGI in the germline V gene. The CDR3 nucleotides are TGTGCCAGCAGTGGCAGACAGCCAGACTATGGCTACACCTTC. Amino acids: CASSGRQPDYGYTF.

V is TRBV7-9 and J is TRBJ2-2; 7 bases fit TRBD1. The CDR3 spans 14 residues. The germline V gene has CDR1 SEHNR and CDR2 FQNEAQ (reference sequence). The J segment lost 2 bases and the V segment lost 5 bases, leaving 2 bases of the junction unmatched. CDR3: CASSRQGNTGELFF. DNA of the CDR3: TGTGCCAGCAGCCGACAGGGAAACACCGGGGAGCTGTTTTTT. Filled out from reference TRBV7-9 and TRBJ2-2, the complete variable domain reads DTGVSQNPRHKITKRGQNVTFRCDPISEHNRLYWYRQTLGQGPEFLTYFQNEAQLEKSRLLSDRFSAERPKGSFSTLEIQRTEQGDSAMYLCASSRQGNTGELFFGEGSRLTVL.

The rearrangement uses TRBV11-2 and TRBJ2-2, with TRBD1 matching 10 bases. J gave up 5 bases and V 0 bases, and 3 bases lay outside the gene matches. The length of the CDR3 is 16 residues. CDR1 SGHAT and CDR2 FQNNGV come from the germline V gene. The CDR3 region has the DNA TGTGCCAGCAGCTTAGATGGGGACAGGGGAACCGGGGAGCTGTTTTTT. Its translation is CASSLDGDRGTGELFF.